Listed here are 26 T cell receptor beta chains from one sample, sequenced in a study of T cell responses to AZD1222 COVID-19 vaccine. Produced via immunoSEQ multiplex PCR; TCRdb's table is partial and in-frame only. This table has about 45,000 clones, over 60% appearing once. The source was peripheral blood, collected on day 0 of AZD1222 vaccination. Every receptor here comes from an adult in good health.

A few counts support this clone. The chain is built from TRBV6-5 and TRBJ2-5; the match to TRBD1 covers 8 bases. Trimming at V came to 6 bases and at J to 5 bases, leaving 8 bases not matched to a gene. The CDR3 has 14 residues. Per germline, CDR1 MNHEY and CDR2 SVGAGI. The CDR3 DNA reads as TGTGCCAGCAGGAAGACAGGGGAGCGGGAGACCCAGTACTTC. This codes for CASRKTGERETQYF.

This chain uses TRBV19 with TRBJ2-2; D call uncertain. This CDR3 comprises 14 residues. The V and J ends lost 1 base and 3 bases respectively, with 6 bases between them. In germline, CDR1 is LNHDA, CDR2 SQIVND (reference sequence). CDR3 region: CASSIGVHTGELFF. CDR3 DNA sequence: TGTGCCAGTAGTATAGGGGTGCACACCGGGGAGCTGTTTTTT.

The rearrangement links TRBV5-1 to TRBJ1-6; a possible D gene is TRBD1 (6 bases). Germline CDR1 and CDR2: SGHRS and YFSETQ. Trimming took 0 bases from V and 10 from J, leaving 14 bases between them. CDR3 length: 15 amino acids. The CDR3 loop is CASSLAGEGGSPLHF. The DNA of the CDR3 is TGCGCCAGCAGCTTGGCGGGGGAAGGGGGATCACCCCTCCACTTT.

The chain joins TRBV2 to TRBJ1-3, with unresolved D. Trimming pared 6 bases from V and 2 bases from J, leaving 20 bases between. CDR1 and CDR2 from the germline V gene are SNHLY and FYNNEI. This CDR3 spans 17 amino acids. The CDR3 DNA reads as TGTGCCAGCAGGGCGACGGTGACTGCGGGCACTGGAAACACCATATATTTT. Its protein is CASRATVTAGTGNTIYF.

This clone is termed medium-sized. The chain has TRBV20-1 and TRBJ1-1; D call uncertain. V was clipped by 0 bases and J by 8 bases, with 7 bases between them. The V gene's germline CDR1 is DFQATT and CDR2 SNEGSKA (reference sequence). This CDR3 is built from 11 residues. As DNA, the CDR3 is TGCAGTGCTAGAGAGCGACGGGAAGCTTTCTTT. Its protein is CSARERREAFF.

This chain uses TRBV9 with TRBJ2-3; D might be TRBD2 (5 bases). V gave up 2 bases and J gave up 0 bases, with 13 bases separating them. Germline CDR1 and CDR2: SGDLS and YYNGEE. This CDR3 is built from 16 residues. The CDR3 spells CASSVRLATSTDTQYF. In DNA form, the CDR3 reads TGTGCCAGCAGCGTGCGCCTAGCAACTAGCACAGATACGCAGTATTTT.

The chain recombines TRBV24-1 with TRBJ2-5, with a possible D match to TRBD2 (6 bases). Trimming left V 4 bases short and J 5 bases short, with 13 bases between. Germline V lookup: CDR1 KGHDR, CDR2 SFDVKD. This CDR3 contains 14 residues. CDR3 region: CATSEGDSRETQYF. The CDR3 DNA reads TGTGCCACCAGTGAAGGGGACTCCCGGGAGACCCAGTACTTC.

V and J are TRBV18 and TRBJ1-2; 11 bases fit TRBD1. After removal of 4 bases from V and 2 bases from J, the junction contained 6 bases not matched to a gene. Germline CDR1 is KGHSH and CDR2 is LQKENI. CDR3 length equals 16 residues. CDR3 coding DNA: TGTGCCAGCTCACGCGGACAGGGGGCCGGCAACTATGGCTACACCTTC. This gives the protein CASSRGQGAGNYGYTF.

Sample share makes this clone medium-sized. The chain uses TRBV2 and TRBJ2-6; no clear D gene. The CDR3 contains 15 residues. The V gene's germline CDR1 is SNHLY and CDR2 FYNNEI. Trimming took off 5 bases at V and 0 bases at J, with 8 bases between the two ends. The DNA for the CDR3 is TGTGCCAGCAGTCCCGAGGCCTCTGGGGCCAACGTCCTGACTTTC. Encoded protein: CASSPEASGANVLTF.

This clone was counted a single time. V gene TRBV6-5 combines with J gene TRBJ1-2, with D hard to call. Per germline, CDR1 MNHEY and CDR2 SVGAGI. There are 14 residues in the CDR3. Trimming left V 6 bases short and J 0 bases short, with 11 bases between. CDR3 sequence reads: CASRPREANYGYTF. In DNA form, the CDR3 reads TGTGCCAGCAGGCCGCGGGAGGCTAACTATGGCTACACCTTC.

This clone was seen a few times. The chain carries TRBV4-3 and TRBJ2-1; D gene ambiguous. Germline CDR1 LGHNA, CDR2 YSLEER. Trimming took 5 bases from V and 9 from J, leaving 17 bases between them. This CDR3 spans 14 amino acids. CDR3 nucleotide sequence: TGCGCCAGCAGCGCCAATGGCTGGTCGGCTGAGCAGTTCTTC. This sequence encodes CASSANGWSAEQFF.

The V gene is TRBV5-5, the J gene TRBJ2-2; D call uncertain. From germline, CDR1 is SGHKS and CDR2 YYEKEE (reference sequence). The CDR3 is 13 amino acids. V gave up 7 bases and J gave up 6 bases, with 13 bases separating them. This CDR3 is CASATSHAGELFF. The CDR3 DNA reads TGTGCCAGCGCCACTTCCCACGCCGGGGAGCTGTTTTTT.

This chain joins TRBV11-3 and TRBJ2-1; D ambiguous. This CDR3 has 12 amino acids. Germline assignment: CDR1 SGHNT and CDR2 YENEEA. With 5 bases removed from V and 5 bases from J, the gap between germline ends came to 7 bases. CDR3: CASSRRNNEQFF. The CDR3 DNA sequence: TGTGCCAGCAGCCGACGAAACAATGAGCAGTTCTTC.

This clone was observed a handful of times. V and J are TRBV12-3 or TRBV12-4 and TRBJ2-1; tentatively, D is TRBD2 (7 bases). This CDR3 has 12 residues. V was shortened by 3 bases and J by 11 bases, with 11 bases between the two germline ends. The CDR3 here is CASSLGGAKQFF. DNA for the CDR3: TGTGCCAGCAGTTTGGGGGGGGCCAAGCAGTTCTTC.

V and J are TRBV19 and TRBJ2-1; D possibly uses TRBD1 or TRBD2 (5 bases each). This CDR3 spans 15 amino acids. V was trimmed by 2 bases and J by 2 bases, leaving 10 bases between them. The V gene's germline CDR1 is LNHDA and CDR2 SQIVND (reference sequence). The CDR3 region is CASSIPGTPYNEQFF. In nucleotides, the CDR3 is TGTGCCAGTAGTATACCGGGGACCCCCTACAATGAGCAGTTCTTC. Complete variable domain (other parts from reference TRBV19 and TRBJ2-1): DGGITQSPKYLFRKEGQNVTLSCEQNLNHDAMYWYRQDPGQGLRLIYYSQIVNDFQKGDIAEGYSVSREKKESFPLTVTSAQKNPTAFYLCASSIPGTPYNEQFFGPGTRLTVL.

The chain combines TRBV6-5 with TRBJ2-5; the D gene is possibly TRBD1 (5 bases). The CDR3 contains 13 residues. Between the trimmed V and J ends, which lost 6 bases and 1 base, there was a span of 9 bases. Germline CDR1 and CDR2: MNHEY and SVGAGI. The CDR3 DNA reads TGTGCCAGCAGGCAGGGTCGCCAAGAGACCCAGTACTTC. This gives the protein CASRQGRQETQYF.

This clone was seen only once. The chain is built from TRBV5-1 and TRBJ2-5; TRBD2 agrees at 8 bases. Per the germline V gene, CDR1 is SGHRS and CDR2 is YFSETQ. The CDR3 runs 15 residues. V gave up 2 bases and J gave up 4 bases; unmatched junction bases: 7. The CDR3 spells CASSFNLAGSETQYF. CDR3 in DNA: TGCGCCAGCAGCTTTAATTTAGCGGGATCAGAGACCCAGTACTTC. Variable domain in full (rest from reference TRBV5-1 and TRBJ2-5): KAGVTQTPRYLIKTRGQQVTLSCSPISGHRSVSWYQQTPGQGLQFLFEYFSETQRNKGNFPGRFSGRQFSNSRSEMNVSTLELGDSALYLCASSFNLAGSETQYFGPGTRLLVL.

V and J are TRBV5-1 and TRBJ2-1; TRBD2 might be the D (6 bases). V lost 3 bases to trimming and J lost 0 bases, with 10 bases between them. The CDR3 has 15 amino acids. CDR1 and CDR2 from the germline V gene are SGHRS and YFSETQ. The chain's CDR3 is CASSSLGGSYNEQFF. DNA for the CDR3: TGCGCCAGCAGCTCCCTGGGGGGCTCCTACAATGAGCAGTTCTTC.

The chain recombines TRBV27 with TRBJ1-5; D is ambiguous. The V end was cut by 3 bases, the J end by 1 base, with 10 bases between. CDR1 is MNHEY and CDR2 is SMNVEV in the germline V gene (reference sequence). CDR3 size: 15 residues. Here the CDR3 DNA reads TGTGCCAGCAGTTTGGCAGGTAAAAGCAATCAGCCCCAGCATTTT. Translation: CASSLAGKSNQPQHF.

This sequence joins TRBV6-5 and TRBJ1-4; possible D gene TRBD1, 6 bases. The length of the CDR3 is 15 residues. V shed 8 bases and J shed 2 bases, with 15 bases lying between them. Germline V gene lookup returns CDR1 MNHEY and CDR2 SVGAGI. As DNA, the CDR3 is TGTGCCAGCCGAACAATCACAGGGACTAATGAAAAACTGTTTTTT. It specifies CASRTITGTNEKLFF.

This clone was seen a handful of times. The chain is built from TRBV19 and TRBJ1-3, with D perhaps TRBD1 (5 bases). This CDR3 is built from 13 residues. Per germline, CDR1 LNHDA and CDR2 SQIVND (reference sequence). The germline V and J ends were trimmed by 9 bases and 0 bases, with 9 bases remaining between them. The CDR3 loop reads CASARDSGNTIYF. The CDR3 nucleotides read TGTGCCAGCGCCAGGGACTCTGGAAACACCATATATTTT.

To note about this clone: A read error may account for a junction end that differs from germline. This chain uses TRBV7-7 with TRBJ2-7; 7 bases map to TRBD1. The germline V gene has CDR1 SSHAT and CDR2 FNYEAQ (reference sequence). The CDR3 loop spans 15 amino acids. Here the CDR3 reads CASSLRQGRLYEQYF. CDR3 bases: TGTGCTAGCAGCCTGCGACAGGGTCGACTCTACGAGCAGTACTTC.

CDR3 sequence: CATSIDRGDYEQYF. The CDR3 bases are TGTGCCACCAGCATAGACAGGGGCGACTACGAGCAGTACTTC. The rearrangement joins TRBV15 to TRBJ2-7, with 8 bases aligning to TRBD1. The CDR3 runs to 14 residues. Germline loops: CDR1 LNHNV, CDR2 YYDKDF (reference sequence). The V gene end was trimmed by 4 bases and the J gene end by 3 bases; junction bases not matched to a gene: 5.

This chain uses TRBV19 with TRBJ1-1, with D unresolved. V was pared by 4 bases and J by 11 bases, with 14 bases between. Germline V lookup: CDR1 LNHDA, CDR2 SQIVND (reference sequence). The CDR3 extends over 12 amino acids. CDR3: CASSTPGGSAFF. The CDR3 DNA is TGTGCCAGTAGTACCCCCGGAGGAAGCGCTTTCTTT.

CDR3 nucleotide sequence: TGTGCCAGCAATTTCGGGGGGGCCTCCTACAATGAGCAGTTCTTC. This gives the protein CASNFGGASYNEQFF. The chain links TRBV11-2 to TRBJ2-1; 8 bases are a match to TRBD2. Germline CDR1 reads SGHAT; CDR2 reads FQNNGV. Trimming took 7 bases from V and 0 from J; bases not matched to a gene: 5. This CDR3 comprises 15 residues.

The V call is TRBV11-3, the J call TRBJ2-5; the match to TRBD1 covers 10 bases. After removal of 1 base from V and 5 bases from J, the junction contained 7 bases not matched to a gene. In germline, CDR1 is SGHNT, CDR2 YENEEA. The CDR3 covers 16 residues. DNA of the CDR3: TGTGCCAGCAGCTTAGGGCGCGGGACAGGGGAGGAGACCCAGTACTTC. Amino acid sequence: CASSLGRGTGEETQYF.